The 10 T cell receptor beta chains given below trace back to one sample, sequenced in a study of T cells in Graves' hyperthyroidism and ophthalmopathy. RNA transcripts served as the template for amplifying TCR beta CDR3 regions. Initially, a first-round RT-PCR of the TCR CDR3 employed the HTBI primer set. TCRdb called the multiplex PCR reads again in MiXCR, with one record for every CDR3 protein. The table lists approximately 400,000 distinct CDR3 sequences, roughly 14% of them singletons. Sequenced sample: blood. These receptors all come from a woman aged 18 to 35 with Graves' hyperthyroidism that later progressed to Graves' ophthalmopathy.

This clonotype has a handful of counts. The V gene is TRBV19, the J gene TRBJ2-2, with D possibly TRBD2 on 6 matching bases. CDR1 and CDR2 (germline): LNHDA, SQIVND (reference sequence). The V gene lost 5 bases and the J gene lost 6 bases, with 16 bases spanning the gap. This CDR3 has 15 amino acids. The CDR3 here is CASSSVGTGAGELFF. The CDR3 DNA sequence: TGTGCCAGTAGTTCCGTGGGGACGGGGGCCGGGGAGCTGTTTTTT.

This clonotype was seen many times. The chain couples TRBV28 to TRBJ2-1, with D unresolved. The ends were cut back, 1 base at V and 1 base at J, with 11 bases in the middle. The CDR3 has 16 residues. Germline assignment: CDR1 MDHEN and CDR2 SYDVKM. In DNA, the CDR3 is TGTGCCAGCAGTTTATTCTCAGGAAGGTCCTACAATGAGCAGTTCTTC. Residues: CASSLFSGRSYNEQFF.

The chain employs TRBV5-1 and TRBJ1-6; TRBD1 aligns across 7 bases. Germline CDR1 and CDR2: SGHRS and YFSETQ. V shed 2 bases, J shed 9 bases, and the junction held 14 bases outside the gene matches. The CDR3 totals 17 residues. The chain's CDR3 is CASSFYPRDRGPSPLHF. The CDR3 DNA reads TGCGCCAGCAGCTTTTACCCCCGGGACAGAGGACCTTCACCCCTCCACTTT.

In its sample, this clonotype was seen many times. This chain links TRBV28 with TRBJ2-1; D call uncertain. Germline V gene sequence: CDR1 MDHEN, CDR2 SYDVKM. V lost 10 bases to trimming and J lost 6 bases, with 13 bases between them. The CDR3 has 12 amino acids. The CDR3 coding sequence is TGTGCCACCCAACTGGCCTTCAATGAGCAGTTCTTC. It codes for CATQLAFNEQFF. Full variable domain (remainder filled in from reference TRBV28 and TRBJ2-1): DVKVTQSSRYLVKRTGEKVFLECVQDMDHENMFWYRQDPGLGLRLIYFSYDVKMKEKGDIPEGYSVSREKKERFSLILESASTNQTSMYLCATQLAFNEQFFGPGTRLTVL.

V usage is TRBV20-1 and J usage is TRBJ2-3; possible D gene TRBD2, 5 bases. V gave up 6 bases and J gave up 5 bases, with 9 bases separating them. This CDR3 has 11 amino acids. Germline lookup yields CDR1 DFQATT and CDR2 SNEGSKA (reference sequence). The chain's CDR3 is CSAAREDTQYF. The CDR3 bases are TGCAGTGCCGCGAGGGAAGATACGCAGTATTTT.

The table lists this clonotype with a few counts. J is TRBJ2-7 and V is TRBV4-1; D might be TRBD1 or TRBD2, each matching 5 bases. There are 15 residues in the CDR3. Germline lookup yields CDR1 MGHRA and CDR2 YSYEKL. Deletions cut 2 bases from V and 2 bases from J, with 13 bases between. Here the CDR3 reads CASSQRRDQTYEQYF. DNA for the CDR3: TGCGCCAGCAGCCAACGCCGGGACCAAACCTACGAGCAGTACTTC.

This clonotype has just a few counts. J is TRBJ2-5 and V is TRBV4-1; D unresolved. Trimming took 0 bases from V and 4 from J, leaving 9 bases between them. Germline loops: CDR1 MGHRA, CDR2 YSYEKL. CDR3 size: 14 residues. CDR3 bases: TGCGCCAGCAGCCAAGATGGAGCGCGAGAGACCCAGTACTTC. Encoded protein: CASSQDGARETQYF.

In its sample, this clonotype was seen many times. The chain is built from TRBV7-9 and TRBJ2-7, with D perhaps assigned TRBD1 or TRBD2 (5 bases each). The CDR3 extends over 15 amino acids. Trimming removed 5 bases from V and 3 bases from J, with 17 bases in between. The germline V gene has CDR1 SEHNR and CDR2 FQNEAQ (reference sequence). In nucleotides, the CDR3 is TGTGCCAGCAGCCCCACCCCGGGGCCAATCTACGAGCAGTACTTC. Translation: CASSPTPGPIYEQYF.

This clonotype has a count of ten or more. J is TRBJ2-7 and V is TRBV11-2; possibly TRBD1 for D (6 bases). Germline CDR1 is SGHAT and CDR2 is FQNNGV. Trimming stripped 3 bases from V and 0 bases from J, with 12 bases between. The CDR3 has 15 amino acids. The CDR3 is CASSFNRVSSYEQYF. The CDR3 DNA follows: TGTGCCAGCAGCTTTAACAGGGTTAGCTCCTACGAGCAGTACTTC.

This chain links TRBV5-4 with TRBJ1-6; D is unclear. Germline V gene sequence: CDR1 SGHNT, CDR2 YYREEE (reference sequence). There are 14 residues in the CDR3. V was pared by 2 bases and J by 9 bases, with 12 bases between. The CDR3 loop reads CASSFEYRGSPLHF. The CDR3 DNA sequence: TGTGCCAGCAGCTTCGAATACAGAGGTTCACCCCTCCACTTT.